This is a list of T cell receptor beta chains from one sample in a study of cytomegalovirus exposure and HLA in healthy donors. The table came from immunoSEQ multiplex PCR; TCRdb's copy has only in-frame clones and leaves some out. The ten top clones account for approximately 10%, within a sample of roughly 55,000 clones. Source material: PBMCs. These receptors all come from a woman in her forties or fifties in good health and CMV-seropositive. Each CDR3 is given with its conserved first and last residue. The order of the fields is clone size, J gene, D gene, V gene, CDR3 protein, CDR3 DNA. A D gene is named only where the DNA matches it firmly. Part of the rows lack a size; the others show once, few, many or a class for expanded clones.

>.|TRBJ2-2|.|TRBV7-9
CASSFGGSGTGELFF
TGTGCCAGCAGCTTTGGAGGGTCGGGCACCGGGGAGCTGTTTTTT
>.|TRBJ1-1|TRBD1|TRBV28
CASMSFTGDTEAFF
TGTGCCAGCATGAGTTTTACAGGGGACACTGAAGCTTTCTTT
>.|TRBJ2-7|TRBD2|TRBV27
CASSFAGGPYEQYF
TGTGCCAGCAGTTTTGCGGGAGGGCCCTACGAGCAGTACTTC
>.|TRBJ2-7|TRBD2|TRBV28
CASSPIAGGEDEQYF
TGTGCCAGCAGCCCCATAGCGGGAGGGGAGGACGAGCAGTACTTC
>.|TRBJ2-7|TRBD2|TRBV27
CASSYREGSYEQYF
TGTGCCAGCAGTTACCGGGAGGGCTCCTACGAGCAGTACTTC
>.|TRBJ2-5|TRBD1|TRBV7-2
CASSLGQGTETQYF
TGTGCCAGCAGCTTAGGACAGGGGACGGAGACCCAGTACTTC
>.|TRBJ2-7|TRBD2|TRBV4-1
CASSQESSGVGAYEQYF
TGCGCCAGCAGCCAAGAATCTAGCGGGGTTGGGGCCTACGAGCAGTACTTC
>.|TRBJ2-2|TRBD1|TRBV5-1
CASSGTVNTGELFF
TGCGCCAGCAGCGGGACAGTGAACACCGGGGAGCTGTTTTTT
>.|TRBJ2-2|TRBD2|TRBV9
CASSVYSLAGGSGELFF
TGTGCCAGCAGCGTATATAGCCTAGCGGGGGGAAGCGGGGAGCTGTTTTTT
>.|TRBJ1-5|.|TRBV9
CASSVGQGDQPQHF
TGTGCCAGCAGCGTAGGGCAGGGTGATCAGCCCCAGCATTTT
>.|TRBJ1-1|.|TRBV6-1
CASSERGGFNTEAFF
TGTGCCAGCAGTGAAAGGGGGGGATTCAACACTGAAGCTTTCTTT
>.|TRBJ1-1|.|TRBV27
CASSLSATPLTEAFF
TGTGCCAGCAGTTTATCTGCCACCCCACTCACTGAAGCTTTCTTT
>.|TRBJ2-7|TRBD1|TRBV30
CAWSTGGTYEQYF
TGTGCCTGGAGTACAGGGGGCACCTACGAGCAGTACTTC
>.|TRBJ2-3|.|TRBV18
CASSPLGVWQSTDTQYF
TGTGCCAGCTCACCATTGGGAGTTTGGCAGAGCACAGATACGCAGTATTTT
>.|TRBJ2-1|.|TRBV6-5
CASSYMAGVSYNEQFF
TGTGCCAGCAGTTATATGGCAGGGGTCTCCTACAATGAGCAGTTCTTC
>.|TRBJ2-1|TRBD2|TRBV10-2
CASKRGLAGGDSSSYNEQFF
TGCGCCAGCAAACGGGGACTAGCGGGAGGAGACTCCAGCTCCTACAATGAGCAGTTCTTC
>.|TRBJ1-2|TRBD1|TRBV19
CASKGRTGVGFNYGYTF
TGTGCCAGTAAGGGGAGGACAGGGGTCGGATTTAACTATGGCTACACCTTC
>.|TRBJ2-2|.|TRBV4-3
CASSRITGLADTGELFF
TGCGCCAGCAGCCGCATTACAGGGCTAGCAGACACCGGGGAGCTGTTTTTT
>.|TRBJ1-2|TRBD1|TRBV5-1
CASSRGQEIYGYTF
TGCGCCAGCAGCAGGGGACAGGAGATCTATGGCTACACCTTC
>.|TRBJ2-4|.|TRBV12-2
CASRLAGALAKNIQYF
TGTGCAAGTCGCTTAGCAGGGGCTTTAGCCAAAAACATTCAGTACTTC
>.|TRBJ2-5|TRBD2|TRBV5-1
CASSVSGTMQETQYF
TGCGCCAGCAGCGTATCCGGGACTATGCAGGAGACCCAGTACTTC
>.|TRBJ2-7|.|TRBV10-2
CASGLASYEQYF
TGCGCCAGCGGGCTAGCCTCGTACGAGCAGTACTTC
>.|TRBJ1-3|.|TRBV5-6
CASSPDRMIRNTIYF
TGTGCCAGCAGCCCCGACAGGATGATTAGAAACACCATATATTTT
>.|TRBJ2-7|TRBD2|TRBV5-1
CASSRGLAAEQYF
TGCGCCAGCAGCAGAGGACTAGCGGCTGAGCAGTACTTC
>.|TRBJ1-2|.|TRBV4-3
CASSQDLADYGYTF
TGCGCCAGCAGCCAAGATCTAGCGGACTATGGCTACACCTTC
>.|TRBJ2-7|TRBD2|TRBV7-9
CASSTGTSGRGEQYF
TGTGCCAGCAGCACCGGGACTAGCGGGAGGGGGGAGCAGTACTTC
>.|TRBJ1-4|.|TRBV5-1
CASSPGTSNEKLFF
TGCGCCAGCAGTCCCGGGACATCTAATGAAAAACTGTTTTTT
>.|TRBJ1-2|TRBD1|TRBV19
CASSIVMGQGVVGYTF
TGTGCCAGTAGTATTGTGATGGGACAGGGGGTCGTTGGCTACACCTTC
>.|TRBJ2-4|TRBD1|TRBV18
CASSPRTGIGKNIQYF
TGTGCCAGCTCACCAAGGACAGGAATCGGCAAAAACATTCAGTACTTC
>.|TRBJ1-3|.|TRBV5-6
CASSPGGGAGNTIYF
TGTGCCAGCAGCCCCGGGGGGGGCGCGGGAAACACCATATATTTT
>.|TRBJ2-2|TRBD1|TRBV5-8
CASSYIPGTGFTGELFF
TGTGCCAGCAGCTACATACCCGGGACAGGGTTCACCGGGGAGCTGTTTTTT
>.|TRBJ2-7|.|TRBV2
CASSEELSRQYF
TGTGCCAGCAGTGAAGAACTGTCGAGGCAGTACTTC
>.|TRBJ2-2|TRBD1|TRBV7-9
CASSLVGGTAINTGELFF
TGTGCCAGCAGCTTAGTGGGTGGGACAGCGATCAACACCGGGGAGCTGTTTTTT
>.|TRBJ1-3|.|TRBV9
CASSPEATGNTIYF
TGTGCCAGCAGCCCCGAGGCGACTGGAAACACCATATATTTT
>medium-sized|TRBJ2-1|TRBD2|TRBV13
CASSRLAGVVNEQFF
TGTGCCAGCAGCCGATTAGCGGGGGTTGTTAATGAGCAGTTCTTC
>.|TRBJ2-7|TRBD1|TRBV6-6
CASRSGTGGSYEQYF
TGTGCCAGCAGGTCCGGGACAGGGGGCTCCTACGAGCAGTACTTC
>.|TRBJ2-7|.|TRBV28
CASSTNYEQYF
TGTGCCAGCAGTACAAACTACGAGCAGTACTTC
>.|TRBJ2-5|TRBD2|TRBV5-6
CASSFSGSGETQYF
TGTGCCAGCAGCTTTAGCGGGAGTGGGGAGACCCAGTACTTC
>.|TRBJ1-4|.|TRBV4-2
CASSRNRATNEKLFF
TGTGCCAGCAGCCGCAACAGAGCAACTAATGAAAAACTGTTTTTT
>.|TRBJ2-3|.|TRBV28
CASSLISSTDTQYF
TGTGCCAGCAGCCTTATCAGTAGCACAGATACGCAGTATTTT
>.|TRBJ2-2|TRBD1|TRBV6-5
CASSYGTVTNTGELFF
TGTGCCAGCAGTTACGGGACAGTGACGAACACCGGGGAGCTGTTTTTT
>.|TRBJ1-1|TRBD1|TRBV19
CASSMGQVMNTEAFF
TGTGCCAGTAGCATGGGACAGGTGATGAACACTGAAGCTTTCTTT
>.|TRBJ2-7|.|TRBV19
CASSIRIAGISYEQYF
TGTGCCAGTAGTATTAGGATTGCGGGGATCTCCTACGAGCAGTACTTC
>.|TRBJ2-7|.|TRBV27
CASSAPRGVDYEQYF
TGTGCCAGCAGCGCCCCACGCGGGGTCGACTACGAGCAGTACTTC
>.|TRBJ2-2|.|TRBV11-3
CASSLSGTNTGELFF
TGTGCCAGCAGCCTTAGCGGAACGAACACCGGGGAGCTGTTTTTT
>.|TRBJ1-2|.|TRBV19
CASGTGKHLGSYGYTF
TGTGCCAGCGGAACAGGGAAGCACTTGGGATCCTATGGCTACACCTTC
>.|TRBJ1-1|.|TRBV11-1
CASSFMAATEAFF
TGTGCCAGCAGCTTCATGGCTGCCACTGAAGCTTTCTTT
>.|TRBJ1-1|.|TRBV29-1
CSVPASGGTEAFF
TGCAGCGTTCCTGCTTCAGGAGGTACTGAAGCTTTCTTT
>large|TRBJ2-7|TRBD2|TRBV4-3
CASSQDADGGVREQYF
TGCGCCAGCAGCCAAGATGCGGACGGGGGGGTACGGGAGCAGTACTTC
>.|TRBJ2-7|.|TRBV10-1
CASSERRGGKSSYEQYF
TGCGCCAGCAGTGAGAGAAGGGGCGGCAAAAGCTCCTACGAGCAGTACTTC